These 21 T cell receptor beta chains originate from one sample sequenced in a study of cytomegalovirus exposure and HLA in healthy donors. The PCR was carried out with 60 Vbeta primers and 13 Jbeta primers. Sequenced by immunoSEQ multiplex PCR; TCRdb stores in-frame clones only, minus some. The repertoire holds 130,000 or so clones, with 81% as singletons. Material for sequencing was PBMCs. The receptors originated from a young man in good health and CMV-seronegative.

V usage is TRBV6-5 and J usage is TRBJ1-5, with TRBD1 as a possible D gene (5 bases). V shed 2 bases and J shed 7 bases, with 9 bases lying between them. The CDR3 has 13 residues. Germline lookup yields CDR1 MNHEY and CDR2 SVGAGI. The CDR3 DNA reads as TGTGCCAGCAGTTACGTCCGGGGGCAGCCCCAGCATTTT. This sequence encodes CASSYVRGQPQHF.

V and J are TRBV7-9 and TRBJ1-3; TRBD1 aligns across 7 bases. CDR1 SEHNR and CDR2 FQNEAQ come from the germline V gene (reference sequence). Trimming cost V 2 bases and J 0 bases; bases outside gene matches: 4. This CDR3 has 16 residues. The CDR3 bases are TGTGCCAGCAGCTTACTACAGGGGATCTCTGGAAACACCATATATTTT. It specifies CASSLLQGISGNTIYF.

The chain uses TRBV7-9 and TRBJ2-7; no clear D. From germline, CDR1 is SEHNR and CDR2 FQNEAQ (reference sequence). The ends were cut back, 4 bases at V and 3 bases at J, with 7 bases in the middle. There are 12 residues in the CDR3. The CDR3 sequence is CASSSHSYEQYF. CDR3 DNA sequence: TGTGCCAGCAGCTCTCACAGCTACGAGCAGTACTTC.

In its sample, this clone was seen a few times. The V gene is TRBV10-2, the J gene TRBJ1-2; 10 positions match TRBD1. The CDR3 is made up of 15 amino acids. The germline V gene encodes CDR1 WSHSY and CDR2 SAAADI. V shed 2 bases and J 4 bases; nucleotides not matched to a gene: 4. In DNA form, the CDR3 reads TGCGCCAGCAGTGAGCGGACAGGGGGACCCTATGGCTACACCTTC. It encodes CASSERTGGPYGYTF.

This chain uses TRBV9 with TRBJ2-3; TRBD2 agrees at 10 bases. The CDR3 sequence is 15 residues long. Losses at the gene ends were 4 bases for V and 1 base for J; bases not matched to a gene: 3. Germline V gene lookup returns CDR1 SGDLS and CDR2 YYNGEE. The CDR3 DNA sequence: TGTGCCAGCAGCCCTAGCGGGGGACGCACAGATACGCAGTATTTT. It encodes CASSPSGGRTDTQYF.

The chain recombines TRBV5-1 with TRBJ1-4; TRBD1 is a possible D gene (5 bases). Germline V CDR1 and CDR2: SGHRS, YFSETQ. The CDR3 covers 16 residues. V dropped 0 bases and J dropped 8 bases, with 17 bases sitting between them. DNA for the CDR3: TGCGCCAGCAGCTTGGCCGGAGGGGCGGCTTGGGAAAAACTGTTTTTT. Amino acid sequence: CASSLAGGAAWEKLFF.

J is TRBJ2-6 and V is TRBV18; D is undetermined. The germline gives CDR1 KGHSH, CDR2 LQKENI. Trimming pared 3 bases from V and 0 bases from J, leaving 15 bases between. The CDR3 loop spans 18 amino acids. The DNA of the CDR3 is TGTGCCAGCTCACCCAGCGCCAGTTTCGCCTCTGGGGCCAACGTCCTGACTTTC. Translation: CASSPSASFASGANVLTF.

The CDR3, as DNA: TGCAGTGTACAAGGACAGCTAGATCGTTCCACAGATACGCAGTATTTT. This encodes CSVQGQLDRSTDTQYF. The J gene is TRBJ2-3, the V gene TRBV29-1; D may be TRBD1 (6 bases). Germline CDR1 reads SQVTM; CDR2 reads ANQGSEA. CDR3 size: 16 residues.

This CDR3 is CASRETGVGRDTQYF. The CDR3 DNA reads TGTGCCAGCAGGGAAACAGGGGTTGGGCGGGATACGCAGTATTTT. V usage is TRBV7-9 and J usage is TRBJ2-3; TRBD1 agrees at 7 bases. V lost 6 bases, J lost 6 bases, and 12 bases stayed unmatched. This CDR3 is built from 15 residues. The germline gives CDR1 SEHNR, CDR2 FQNEAQ (reference sequence).

This rearrangement joins TRBV6-6 to TRBJ1-6, with 9 bases identical to TRBD1. This CDR3 has 16 amino acids. Germline values: CDR1 MNHNY, CDR2 SVGAGI (reference sequence). With V trimmed by 6 bases and J by 7 bases, 10 bases remained unmatched. CDR3 loop: CASSPMGDRENSPLHF. The CDR3 region has the DNA TGTGCCAGCAGCCCAATGGGGGACAGGGAAAATTCACCCCTCCACTTT.

The chain employs TRBV10-2 and TRBJ2-7; D might be TRBD1 (6 bases). This CDR3 contains 15 residues. The V gene lost 0 bases and the J gene lost 2 bases, with 11 bases spanning the gap. Germline loops: CDR1 WSHSY, CDR2 SAAADI. The CDR3 DNA follows: TGCGCCAGCAGTGAGTCGCCAGGGGATCCCTACGAGCAGTACTTC. It specifies CASSESPGDPYEQYF.

The chain combines TRBV19 with TRBJ1-1; a possible D gene is TRBD1 (6 bases). In germline, CDR1 is LNHDA, CDR2 SQIVND (reference sequence). The germline V and J ends were trimmed by 5 bases and 3 bases, with 10 bases remaining between them. There are 13 residues in the CDR3. CDR3 nucleotides: TGTGCCAGTAGTCCGGACAGTTACACTGAAGCTTTCTTT. Translated, it gives CASSPDSYTEAFF.

The V gene is TRBV4-2, the J gene TRBJ2-3; maybe TRBD2 (6 bases). Germline CDR1 reads LGHNA; CDR2 reads YNFKEQ. V lost 1 base and J lost 4, with 9 bases in between. The CDR3 consists of 14 residues. In nucleotides, the CDR3 is TGTGCCAGCAGCCAAGGCGGGACGGCAGATACGCAGTATTTT. Translation: CASSQGGTADTQYF.

About this clone: Germline is not matched at one junction end, which may reflect a read error. The chain employs TRBV25-1 and TRBJ1-3; D call uncertain. The CDR3 consists of 15 residues. Germline assignment: CDR1 MGHDK and CDR2 SYGVNS. The CDR3 sequence is CASSESGYSGNTTYF. DNA for the CDR3: TGTGCCAGCAGTGAATCGGGGTACTCTGGAAACACCACATATTTT.

The CDR3 region has the DNA TGTGCCAGTACATGGCAGGGAAGGCCTGAAGCTTTCTTT. The encoded protein is CASTWQGRPEAFF. V and J are TRBV19 and TRBJ1-1; D is possibly TRBD1 (5 bases). Trimming pared 7 bases from V and 6 bases from J, leaving 15 bases between. Germline V gene data show CDR1 as LNHDA and CDR2 as SQIVND (reference sequence). The CDR3 is made up of 13 amino acids.

This chain joins TRBV7-3 and TRBJ2-3; 8 bases align to TRBD2. The J segment lost 6 bases and the V segment lost 4 bases, leaving 9 bases of the junction unmatched. In germline, CDR1 is SGHTA, CDR2 FQGTGA. The CDR3 is made up of 15 amino acids. In nucleotides, the CDR3 is TGTGCCAGCAGCTCCGGGGGAGCGGGGGACGATACGCAGTATTTT. It encodes CASSSGGAGDDTQYF. The full variable domain, rest sourced from reference TRBV7-3 and TRBJ2-3, is GAGVSQTPSNKVTEKGKYVELRCDPISGHTALYWYRQSLGQGPEFLIYFQGTGAADDSGLPNDRFFAVRPEGSVSTLKIQRTERGDSAVYLCASSSGGAGDDTQYFGPGTRLTVL.

This clone was observed a few times. CDR3 sequence: CASSPAGQETQYF. In DNA, the CDR3 is TGTGCCAGCAGTCCGGCAGGGCAAGAGACCCAGTACTTC. This sequence joins TRBV6-1 and TRBJ2-5; a possible D gene is TRBD1 (5 bases). The CDR3 length is 13 residues. Per germline, CDR1 MNHNS and CDR2 SASEGT. The V end was cut by 5 bases, the J end by 2 bases, with 9 bases between.

The chain combines TRBV9 with TRBJ1-4, with 9 bases matching TRBD1. CDR1 is SGDLS, CDR2 YYNGEE, per germline. The J segment lost 11 bases and the V segment lost 3 bases, leaving 8 bases of the junction unmatched. This CDR3 region has 14 residues. CDR3 residues: CASSAQTGQGKLFF. CDR3 DNA sequence: TGTGCCAGCAGCGCGCAGACTGGACAGGGGAAACTGTTTTTT.

This clone was seen a few times. This chain connects TRBV7-9 to TRBJ2-7; TRBD1 aligns across 8 bases. With V trimmed by 2 bases and J by 4 bases, 13 bases remained unmatched. The CDR3 contains 17 residues. CDR1 and CDR2 (germline): SEHNR, FQNEAQ (reference sequence). CDR3 residues: CASSLSWGGTGSYEQYF. As DNA, the CDR3 is TGTGCCAGCAGCTTATCTTGGGGCGGGACAGGATCATACGAGCAGTACTTC.

The chain joins TRBV4-2 to TRBJ2-3, with 12 bases lining up with TRBD2. Unmatched junction bases numbered 5, after V lost 4 bases and J lost 0 bases. Germline V gives CDR1 LGHNA, CDR2 YNFKEQ. The CDR3 has 17 residues. CDR3 sequence reads: CASSPLAGGSSTDTQYF. CDR3 bases: TGTGCCAGCAGCCCACTAGCGGGGGGATCTAGCACAGATACGCAGTATTTT.

This chain joins TRBV9 and TRBJ2-7, with 8 positions matching TRBD2. CDR3 size: 14 residues. The V and J ends lost 2 bases and 6 bases, in that order; junction bases with no gene match: 7. Germline lookup yields CDR1 SGDLS and CDR2 YYNGEE. The CDR3: CASSVSSGFREQYF. The DNA of the CDR3 is TGTGCCAGCAGCGTCTCTAGCGGGTTTCGCGAGCAGTACTTC.